The source of this TCR beta chain is a study of vaccination effects on CD4 cells after COVID-19. Across the whole study: A couple of convalescent patients gave samples 16 days and one week before vaccination.

Sequenced by immunoSEQ multiplex PCR; TCRdb stores in-frame clones only, minus some. The profile shows fewer than 35,000 clones, about 72% of them singletons. Details on this clone: Its antigen is currently unknown.

Study conclusions and caveats: Spike-reactive clones detected post-vaccine in convalescents consisted mainly of new vaccine-induced clones.

Germline loops: CDR1 MNHEY, CDR2 SVGEGT. The CDR3 has 13 residues. V shed 2 bases and J 4 bases; nucleotides not matched to a gene: 0. CD4+ T cells specific for antigen were expanded with viral peptide pools by the ViraFEST assay before sequencing. Isolating CD4+ T cells followed 9 to 10 days of culture. This individual tested PCR-positive for SARS-CoV-2 infection between March and December 2020. With around 10 ug/ml peptides and 10 IU/ml IL-2, some 2 million PBMC per well were cultured. This clonotype originated in a human donor who had a prior SARS-CoV-2 infection. Sample: CD4+ T cells from PBMCs cultured with a peptide pool, taken before COVID-19 vaccination. This rearrangement joins TRBV6-2 or TRBV6-3 to TRBJ2-3; 7 nucleotides align to TRBD2. CDR3 coding DNA: TGTGCCAGCAGTTACGCGGGGGCAGATACGCAGTATTTT. Residues: CASSYAGADTQYF.